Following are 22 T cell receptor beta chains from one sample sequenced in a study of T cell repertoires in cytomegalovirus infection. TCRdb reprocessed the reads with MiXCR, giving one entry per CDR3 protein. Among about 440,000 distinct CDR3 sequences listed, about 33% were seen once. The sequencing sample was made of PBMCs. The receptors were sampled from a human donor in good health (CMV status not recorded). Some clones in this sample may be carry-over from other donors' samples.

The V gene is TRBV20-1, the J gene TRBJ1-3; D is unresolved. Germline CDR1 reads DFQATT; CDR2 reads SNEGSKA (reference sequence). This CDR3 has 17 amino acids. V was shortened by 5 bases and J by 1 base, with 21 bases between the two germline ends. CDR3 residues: CSAQATHGRISGNTIYF. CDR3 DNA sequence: TGCAGTGCTCAGGCGACTCACGGACGGATATCTGGAAACACCATATATTTT.

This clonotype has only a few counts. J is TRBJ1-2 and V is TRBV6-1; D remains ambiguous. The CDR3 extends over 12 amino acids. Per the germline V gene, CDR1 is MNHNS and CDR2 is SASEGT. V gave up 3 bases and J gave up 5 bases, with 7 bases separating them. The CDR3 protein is CASSDTVYGYTF. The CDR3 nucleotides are TGTGCCAGCAGTGACACAGTTTATGGCTACACCTTC.

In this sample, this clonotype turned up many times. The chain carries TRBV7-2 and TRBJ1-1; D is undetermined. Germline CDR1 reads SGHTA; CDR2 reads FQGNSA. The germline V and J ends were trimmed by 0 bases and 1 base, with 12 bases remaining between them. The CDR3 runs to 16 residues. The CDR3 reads CASSLAPGRRNTEAFF. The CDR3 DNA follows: TGTGCCAGCAGCTTAGCTCCGGGAAGGAGGAACACTGAAGCTTTCTTT. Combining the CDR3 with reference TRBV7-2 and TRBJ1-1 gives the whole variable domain GAGVSQSPSNKVTEKGKDVELRCDPISGHTALYWYRQSLGQGLEFLIYFQGNSAPDKSGLPSDRFSAERTGGSVSTLTIQRTQQEDSAVYLCASSLAPGRRNTEAFFGQGTRLTVV.

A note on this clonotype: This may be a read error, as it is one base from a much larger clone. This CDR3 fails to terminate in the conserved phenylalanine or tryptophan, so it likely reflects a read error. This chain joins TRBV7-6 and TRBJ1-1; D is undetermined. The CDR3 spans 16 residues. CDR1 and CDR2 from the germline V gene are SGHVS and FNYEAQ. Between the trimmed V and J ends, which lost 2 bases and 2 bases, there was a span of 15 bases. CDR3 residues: CASSLFGPADNTEAFL. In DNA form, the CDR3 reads TGTGCCAGCAGCTTATTCGGGCCGGCTGATAACACTGAAGCTTTCTTG.

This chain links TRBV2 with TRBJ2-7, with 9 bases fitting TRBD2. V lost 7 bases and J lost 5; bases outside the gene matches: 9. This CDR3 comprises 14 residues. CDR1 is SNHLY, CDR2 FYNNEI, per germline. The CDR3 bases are TGTGCCAGCACCAGGGGCGGGGGGGCCCACGAGCAGTACTTC. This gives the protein CASTRGGGAHEQYF.

The CDR3 protein is CATSRDLYDSYEQYF. CDR3 DNA sequence: TGTGCCACCAGCAGAGACTTATATGACTCCTACGAGCAGTACTTC. This chain connects TRBV15 to TRBJ2-7; no definite D call. This CDR3 contains 15 residues. V lost 0 bases, J lost 0 bases, and 9 bases lay in between. The germline V gene encodes CDR1 LNHNV and CDR2 YYDKDF (reference sequence).

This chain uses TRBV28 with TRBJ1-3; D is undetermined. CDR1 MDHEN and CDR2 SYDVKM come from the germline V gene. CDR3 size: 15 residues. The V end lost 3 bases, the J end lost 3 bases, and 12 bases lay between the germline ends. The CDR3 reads CASSFTVLGGNTIYF. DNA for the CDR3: TGTGCCAGCAGTTTTACAGTTCTCGGTGGAAACACCATATATTTT. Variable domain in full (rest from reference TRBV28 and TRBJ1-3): DVKVTQSSRYLVKRTGEKVFLECVQDMDHENMFWYRQDPGLGLRLIYFSYDVKMKEKGDIPEGYSVSREKKERFSLILESASTNQTSMYLCASSFTVLGGNTIYFGEGSWLTVV.

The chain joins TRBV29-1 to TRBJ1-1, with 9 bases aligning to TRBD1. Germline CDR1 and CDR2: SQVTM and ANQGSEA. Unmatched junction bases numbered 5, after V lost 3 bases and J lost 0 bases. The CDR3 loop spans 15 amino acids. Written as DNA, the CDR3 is TGCAGCGTTGACCCGGGACAGGGCATGAACACTGAAGCTTTCTTT. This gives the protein CSVDPGQGMNTEAFF.

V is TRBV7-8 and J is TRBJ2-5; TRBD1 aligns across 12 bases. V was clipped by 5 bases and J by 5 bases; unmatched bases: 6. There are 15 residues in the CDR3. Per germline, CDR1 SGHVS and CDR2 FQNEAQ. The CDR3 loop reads CASSTGQGAGETQYF. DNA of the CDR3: TGTGCCAGCAGCACGGGACAGGGGGCGGGGGAGACCCAGTACTTC. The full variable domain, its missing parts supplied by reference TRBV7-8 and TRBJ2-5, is GAGVSQSPRYKVAKRGQDVALRCDPISGHVSLFWYQQALGQGPEFLTYFQNEAQLDKSGLPSDRFFAERPEGSVSTLKIQRTQQEDSAVYLCASSTGQGAGETQYFGPGTRLLVL.

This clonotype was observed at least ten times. The CDR3 loop reads CSARNSGNTIYF. CDR3 sequence (DNA): TGCAGTGCTAGAAACTCTGGAAACACCATATATTTT. The chain has TRBV20-1 and TRBJ1-3; D remains ambiguous. The V gene lost 2 bases and the J gene lost 0 bases, with 2 bases spanning the gap. The CDR3 runs 12 residues. Germline values: CDR1 DFQATT, CDR2 SNEGSKA (reference sequence).

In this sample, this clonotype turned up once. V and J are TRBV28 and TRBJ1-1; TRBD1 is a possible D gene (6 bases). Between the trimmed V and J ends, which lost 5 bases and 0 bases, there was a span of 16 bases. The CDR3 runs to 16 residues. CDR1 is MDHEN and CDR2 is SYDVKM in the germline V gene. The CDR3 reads CASSKNRERLNTEAFF. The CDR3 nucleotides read TGTGCCAGCAGTAAAAACAGGGAAAGGTTGAACACTGAAGCTTTCTTT.

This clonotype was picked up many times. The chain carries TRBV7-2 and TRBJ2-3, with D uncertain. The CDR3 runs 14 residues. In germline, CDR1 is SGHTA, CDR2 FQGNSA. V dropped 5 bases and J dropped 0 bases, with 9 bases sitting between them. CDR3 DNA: TGTGCCAGCAGCCCGAGAGGTAGCACAGATACGCAGTATTTT. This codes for CASSPRGSTDTQYF.

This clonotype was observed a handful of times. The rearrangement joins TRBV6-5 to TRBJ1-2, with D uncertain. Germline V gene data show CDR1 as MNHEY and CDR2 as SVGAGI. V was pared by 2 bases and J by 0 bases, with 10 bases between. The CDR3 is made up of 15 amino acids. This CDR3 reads CASSYRTVSNYGYTF. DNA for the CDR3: TGTGCCAGCAGTTACCGCACAGTCTCTAACTATGGCTACACCTTC.

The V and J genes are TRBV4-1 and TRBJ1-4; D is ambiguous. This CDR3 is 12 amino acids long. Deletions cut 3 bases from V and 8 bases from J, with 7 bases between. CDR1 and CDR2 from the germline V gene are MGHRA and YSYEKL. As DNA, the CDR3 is TGCGCCAGCAGCCATTTTGGGGAAAAACTGTTTTTT. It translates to CASSHFGEKLFF.

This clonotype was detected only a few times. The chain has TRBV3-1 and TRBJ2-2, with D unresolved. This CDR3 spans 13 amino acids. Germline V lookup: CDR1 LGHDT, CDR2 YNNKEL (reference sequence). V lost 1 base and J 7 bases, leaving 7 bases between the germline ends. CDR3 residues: CASSQGFGGELFF. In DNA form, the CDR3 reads TGTGCCAGCAGCCAAGGATTTGGCGGGGAGCTGTTTTTT.

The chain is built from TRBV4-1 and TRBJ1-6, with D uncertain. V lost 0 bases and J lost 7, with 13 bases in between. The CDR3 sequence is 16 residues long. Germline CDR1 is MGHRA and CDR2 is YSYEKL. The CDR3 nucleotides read TGCGCCAGCAGCCAAGATGGAGGGTCTCGGAATTCACCCCTCCACTTT. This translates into CASSQDGGSRNSPLHF.

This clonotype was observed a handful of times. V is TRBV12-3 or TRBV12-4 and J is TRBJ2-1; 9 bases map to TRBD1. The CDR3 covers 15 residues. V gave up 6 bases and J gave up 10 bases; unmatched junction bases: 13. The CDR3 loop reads CASSTLGQGALEQFF. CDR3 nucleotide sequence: TGTGCCAGCAGCACCCTGGGACAGGGAGCTTTGGAGCAGTTCTTC.

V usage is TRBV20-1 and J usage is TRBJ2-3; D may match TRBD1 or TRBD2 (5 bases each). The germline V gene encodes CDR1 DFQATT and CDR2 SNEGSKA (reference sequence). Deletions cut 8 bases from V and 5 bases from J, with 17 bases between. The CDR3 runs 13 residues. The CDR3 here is CSQGAVGKDTQYF. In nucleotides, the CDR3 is TGCAGTCAAGGGGCGGTCGGGAAAGATACGCAGTATTTT.

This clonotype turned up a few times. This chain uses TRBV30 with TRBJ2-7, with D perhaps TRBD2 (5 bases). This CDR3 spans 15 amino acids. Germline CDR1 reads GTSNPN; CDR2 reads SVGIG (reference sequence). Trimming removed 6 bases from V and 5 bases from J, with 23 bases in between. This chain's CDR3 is CACQSTRTLNNEQYF. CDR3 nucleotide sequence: TGTGCCTGCCAAAGTACCAGGACTCTAAATAACGAGCAGTACTTC.

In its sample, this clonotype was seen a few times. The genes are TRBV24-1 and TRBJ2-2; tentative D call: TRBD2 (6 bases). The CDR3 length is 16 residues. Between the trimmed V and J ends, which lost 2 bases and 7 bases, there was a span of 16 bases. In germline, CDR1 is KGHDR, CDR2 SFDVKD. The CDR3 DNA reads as TGTGCCACCAGTGATTGGCCGCGGGGAAGGAGCGGGGAGCTGTTTTTT. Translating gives CATSDWPRGRSGELFF.

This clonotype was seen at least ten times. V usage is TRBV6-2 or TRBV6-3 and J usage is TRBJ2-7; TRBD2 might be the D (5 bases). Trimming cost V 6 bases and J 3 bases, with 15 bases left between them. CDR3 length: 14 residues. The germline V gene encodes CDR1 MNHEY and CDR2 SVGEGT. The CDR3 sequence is CASSLDFTDYEQYF. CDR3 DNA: TGTGCCAGCAGCCTGGACTTCACCGACTACGAGCAGTACTTC.

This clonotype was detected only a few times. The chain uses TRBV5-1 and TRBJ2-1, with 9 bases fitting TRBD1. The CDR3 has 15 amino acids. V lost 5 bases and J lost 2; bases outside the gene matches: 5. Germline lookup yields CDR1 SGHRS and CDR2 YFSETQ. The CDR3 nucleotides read TGCGCCAGCAGTACACAGGGGGCCCCCTACAATGAGCAGTTCTTC. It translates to CASSTQGAPYNEQFF.